This entry concerns a single TCR beta chain. This record belongs to a study of blood T cell repertoires in COVID-19. Study-level background: Researchers got acute and convalescent COVID-19 samples from the United States, Italy and Spain. PBMCs, B-cell-depleted T cells, or T cells provided the cDNA or gDNA that made up the material.

In the source study's methods: The authors estimated nucleated cell counts from reference gene primer amplification. Data came from immunoSEQ multiplex PCR; TCRdb stores just in-frame clones and leaves some out. The V and J calls and clone size come from that table; D and trimming were worked out from the DNA. The sample has 370,000 or so clones, roughly 80% seen once; the top ten hold around 1%. CDR3 length: 12 residues. Germline V gene lookup returns CDR1 SGHVS and CDR2 FQNEAQ. The V end was cut by 8 bases, the J end by 8 bases, with 13 bases between. The TCR comes from a human donor with acute or convalescent COVID-19. The donor label of this sample is uncertain. The chain is built from TRBV7-8 and TRBJ2-1; D perhaps matches TRBD1 (6 bases). Sequenced material: peripheral blood. In DNA, the CDR3 is TGTGCCAGCTCTTTGAGACAGGATGAGCAGTTCTTC. This translates into CASSLRQDEQFF.